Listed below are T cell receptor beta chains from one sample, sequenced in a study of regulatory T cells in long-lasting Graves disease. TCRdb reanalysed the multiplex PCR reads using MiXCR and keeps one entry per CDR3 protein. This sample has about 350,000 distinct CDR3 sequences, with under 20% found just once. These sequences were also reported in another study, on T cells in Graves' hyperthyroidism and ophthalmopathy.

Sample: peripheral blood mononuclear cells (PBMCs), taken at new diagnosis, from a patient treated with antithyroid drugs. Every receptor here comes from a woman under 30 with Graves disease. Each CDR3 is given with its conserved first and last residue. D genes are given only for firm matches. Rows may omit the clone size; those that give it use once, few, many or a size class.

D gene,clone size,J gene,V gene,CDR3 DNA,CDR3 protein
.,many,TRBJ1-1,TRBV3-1,TGTGCCAGCAGCCAACGCGACACCCAGTCACGGGAAGCTTTCTTT,CASSQRDTQSREAFF
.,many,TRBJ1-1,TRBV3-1,TGTGCCAGCAGCCAAGGCACTGAAGCTTTCTTT,CASSQGTEAFF
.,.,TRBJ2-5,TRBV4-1,TGCGCCAGCAGCCAAGGCCCTTCGGGGGAGACCCAGTACTTC,CASSQGPSGETQYF
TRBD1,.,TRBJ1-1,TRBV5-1,TGCGCCAGCAGCCTTGACTCCGGGACAGGGGGCGATATCTCGGCTTTCTTT,CASSLDSGTGGDISAFF
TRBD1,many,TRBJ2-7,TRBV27,TGTGCCAGCTGGGACAGTTCCTACGAGCAGTACTTC,CASWDSSYEQYF
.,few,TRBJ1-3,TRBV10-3,TGTGCCATCAGTCCTTGGGGTGGGAGCTCTGGAAACACCATATATTTT,CAISPWGGSSGNTIYF
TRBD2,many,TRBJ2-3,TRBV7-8,TGTGCCAGCTCATCACGGGGGGGAGAGGTAAATACGCAGTATTTT,CASSSRGGEVNTQYF
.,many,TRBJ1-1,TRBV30,TGTGCCTGGAGTGGCGGGGTCGGGGTAGGGTTT,CAWSGGVGVGF
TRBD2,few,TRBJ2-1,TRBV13,TGTGCCAGCAGTGACCGCGGGAGGGGCAATGAGCAGTTCTTC,CASSDRGRGNEQFF
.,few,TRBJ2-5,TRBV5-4,TGTGCCAGCAGGGCCGGAGGTAAAGAGACCCAGTACTTC,CASRAGGKETQYF
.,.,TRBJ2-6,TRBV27,TGTGCCAGCAGTTCTACAGGGTTTGGGGCCAACGTCCTGACTTTC,CASSSTGFGANVLTF
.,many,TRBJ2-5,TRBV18,TGTGCCAGCTCACCACTACAGGGTAAAGAGACCCAGTACTTC,CASSPLQGKETQYF
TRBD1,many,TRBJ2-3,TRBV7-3,TGTGCCAGCAGCCCGACCGGGACAGGGAGGGAAACAGATACGCAGTATTTT,CASSPTGTGRETDTQYF
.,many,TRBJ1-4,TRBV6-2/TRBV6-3,TGTGCCAGCAGTTACGGGGAAAAACTGTTTTTT,CASSYGEKLFF
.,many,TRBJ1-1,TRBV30,TGTGCCTCGGACCCGGGGGGACAGAACACTGAAGCTTTCTTT,CASDPGGQNTEAFF